This entry lists 21 T cell receptor beta chains sequenced from one sample in a study of regulatory T cells in long-lasting Graves disease. CDR3-region Arm-PCR and iRepertoire HTBI primers produced the TCR beta libraries. TCRdb reprocessed the multiplex PCR reads with MiXCR, giving one entry per CDR3 protein. The sample includes hundreds of thousands of distinct CDR3 sequences, 20% seen only once; the top ten take roughly 8%. Indicated time point: persistent/refractory GD, antithyroid drugs over 5 years with positive TRAb. Scientists built the TCR library using RNA that was extracted from PBMCs. The sequencing here drew on peripheral blood mononuclear cells (PBMCs), taken when the disease was refractory, from a patient treated with antithyroid drugs. The receptors were gathered from a female donor with Graves disease.

This clonotype was seen only a few times. The chain recombines TRBV10-3 with TRBJ2-4; no definite D call. This CDR3 comprises 16 residues. Germline assignment: CDR1 ENHRY and CDR2 SYGVKD. V lost 2 bases and J 1 base, leaving 12 bases between the germline ends. The CDR3, as DNA: TGTGCCATCAGTGAGCGGTTTAGGGCTGCCAAAAACATTCAGTACTTC. This gives the protein CAISERFRAAKNIQYF.

The J gene is TRBJ2-3, the V gene TRBV5-1; TRBD2 matches at 7 bases. The CDR3 consists of 16 residues. CDR1 is SGHRS, CDR2 YFSETQ, per germline. J lost 6 bases, V lost 0 bases, and 10 bases had no gene match. The CDR3 DNA follows: TGCGCCAGCAGCTTGGTCGCGGCGGGAGTTGCTGATACGCAGTATTTT. Its protein product is CASSLVAAGVADTQYF.

The CDR3: CASSRRGIEGAYGYTF. CDR3 in DNA: TGTGCCAGCAGCCGAAGGGGGATTGAGGGGGCCTATGGCTACACCTTC. The chain uses TRBV7-9 and TRBJ1-2; 7 nucleotides line up with TRBD1. CDR3 size: 16 residues. Germline V gene lookup returns CDR1 SEHNR and CDR2 FQNEAQ (reference sequence). Trimming took 5 bases from V and 4 from J; bases not matched to a gene: 13. Complete variable domain (other parts from reference TRBV7-9 and TRBJ1-2): DTGVSQNPRHKITKRGQNVTFRCDPISEHNRLYWYRQTLGQGPEFLTYFQNEAQLEKSRLLSDRFSAERPKGSFSTLEIQRTEQGDSAMYLCASSRRGIEGAYGYTFGSGTRLTVV.

Many counts were recorded for this clonotype. The V gene is TRBV28, the J gene TRBJ2-2, with D tentatively TRBD1 (5 bases). The ends were cut back, 5 bases at V and 4 bases at J, with 11 bases in the middle. This CDR3 spans 14 amino acids. Per germline, CDR1 MDHEN and CDR2 SYDVKM. The CDR3 reads CASSQGYSTGELFF. The CDR3 DNA sequence: TGTGCCAGCAGTCAGGGTTATAGCACCGGGGAGCTGTTTTTT.

This clonotype was seen repeatedly, ten times or more. The chain recombines TRBV6-2 or TRBV6-3 with TRBJ2-5; D remains unclear. Deletions cut 5 bases from V and 10 bases from J, with 20 bases between. The germline gives CDR1 MNHEY, CDR2 SVGEGT. This CDR3 region has 14 residues. CDR3: CASSEPLRYGDQYF. The CDR3 coding sequence is TGTGCCAGCAGTGAGCCTCTAAGATACGGCGACCAGTACTTC.

This clonotype was detected ten times or more. The chain recombines TRBV28 with TRBJ1-5; tentatively, D is TRBD1 (6 bases). Germline loops: CDR1 MDHEN, CDR2 SYDVKM. The CDR3 runs 16 residues. V was cut by 6 bases and J by 5 bases, with 20 bases left in between. The CDR3 is CASSQRTASWDQPQHF. The CDR3 coding sequence is TGTGCCAGCAGCCAAAGGACAGCCTCATGGGATCAGCCCCAGCATTTT. Using reference TRBV28 and TRBJ1-5 for the parts outside the CDR3, the full variable domain is DVKVTQSSRYLVKRTGEKVFLECVQDMDHENMFWYRQDPGLGLRLIYFSYDVKMKEKGDIPEGYSVSREKKERFSLILESASTNQTSMYLCASSQRTASWDQPQHFGDGTRLSIL.

This clonotype was seen a handful of times. The chain couples TRBV2 to TRBJ1-2; D unresolved. V was clipped by 7 bases and J by 3 bases, with 18 bases between them. Germline V gene lookup returns CDR1 SNHLY and CDR2 FYNNEI. This CDR3 spans 15 amino acids. The CDR3 sequence: CASTEGLTFDYGYTF. The CDR3 nucleotides read TGTGCCAGCACAGAAGGACTGACTTTCGACTATGGCTACACCTTC.

Many counts were recorded for this clonotype. This sequence joins TRBV30 and TRBJ2-2; no clear D gene. CDR1 is GTSNPN, CDR2 SVGIG, per germline (reference sequence). The CDR3 runs 13 residues. The V and J ends lost 3 bases and 3 bases respectively, with 8 bases between them. The CDR3 DNA reads as TGTGCCTGGAGCCAGACCTACACCGGGGAGCTGTTTTTT. Translating gives CAWSQTYTGELFF.

The V and J genes are TRBV5-1 and TRBJ2-1; TRBD1 might be the D (5 bases). CDR3 size: 16 residues. In germline, CDR1 is SGHRS, CDR2 YFSETQ. V was shortened by 3 bases and J by 4 bases, with 17 bases between the two germline ends. The chain's CDR3 is CASSSQPGFGYNEQFF. CDR3 sequence (DNA): TGCGCCAGCAGCTCACAACCAGGGTTTGGGTACAATGAGCAGTTCTTC.

The chain recombines TRBV10-3 with TRBJ1-1; D remains unclear. Trimming removed 7 bases at V and 1 base at J, with 10 bases between. Looked up from germline, CDR1 is ENHRY and CDR2 is SYGVKD. The CDR3 is 13 amino acids. This CDR3 reads CAIKRAENTEAFF. Written as DNA, the CDR3 is TGTGCCATCAAGAGGGCTGAGAACACTGAAGCTTTCTTT.

About this clonotype itself: A much bigger clone sits one base away, suggesting this may be a read error. The rearrangement uses TRBV2 and TRBJ2-6; D uncertain. Germline V lookup: CDR1 SNHLY, CDR2 FYNNEI. The CDR3 spans 13 residues. CDR3 DNA sequence: TGTGTCAGCAGCAGCCTTCGGGCCAACGTCCTGACTTTC. Translated: CVSSSLRANVLTF.

In the case of this clonotype: A much more abundant neighbour one base away suggests this may be a read error. The chain employs TRBV12-3 or TRBV12-4 and TRBJ2-2; D remains ambiguous. The CDR3 covers 12 residues. The CDR3 bases are TGTGGCAGCCCTTGGACGACCGGGGAGCTGTTTTTT. Its translation is CGSPWTTGELFF.

Remarks on this clonotype: At one boundary the junction diverges from the germline segment, which might be a read error. This chain links TRBV3-1 with TRBJ2-1; 16 bases line up with TRBD2. Germline lookup yields CDR1 LGHDT and CDR2 YNNKEL (reference sequence). This CDR3 comprises 14 residues. The CDR3 DNA sequence: TGTGCCAGCAGCTCAGCCGGGACTAGCGGGAGGGAGGTCTTC. Amino acid sequence: CASSSAGTSGREVF.

This clonotype was recorded many times. The chain combines TRBV7-9 with TRBJ2-7, with D hard to call. The germline CDR1 and CDR2 sequences are SEHNR and FQNEAQ (reference sequence). V was shortened by 3 bases and J by 4 bases, with 16 bases between the two germline ends. The CDR3 extends over 15 amino acids. CDR3 residues: CASSFANGRAYEQYF. Written as DNA, the CDR3 is TGTGCCAGCAGCTTTGCCAACGGACGTGCGTACGAGCAGTACTTC.

This clonotype was recorded once. The chain joins TRBV27 to TRBJ2-5, with 9 nucleotides matching TRBD2. The V gene's germline CDR1 is MNHEY and CDR2 SMNVEV (reference sequence). V lost 2 bases, J lost 6 bases, and 19 bases stayed unmatched. This CDR3 has 19 amino acids. In DNA form, the CDR3 reads TGTGCCAGCAGTTTAGATCCCTTCGGCGGGAGGGTGGGGGATAAGACCCAGTACTTC. Translating it yields CASSLDPFGGRVGDKTQYF.

This chain uses TRBV7-2 with TRBJ2-7, with 12 bases identical to TRBD2. Germline values: CDR1 SGHTA, CDR2 FQGNSA. The CDR3 contains 17 residues. After removal of 2 bases from V and 7 bases from J, the junction contained 12 bases not matched to a gene. The CDR3 DNA reads TGTGCCAGCAGCTTATGGGGACTAGCGGGCTTTTTGGGGGAGCAGTACTTC. This sequence encodes CASSLWGLAGFLGEQYF.

This clonotype was seen many times. This chain joins TRBV20-1 and TRBJ2-5, with TRBD1 matching over 8 bases. The CDR3 has 13 residues. V was pared by 5 bases and J by 5 bases, with 7 bases of the junction left unmatched. Germline CDR1 and CDR2: DFQATT and SNEGSKA (reference sequence). The CDR3 coding sequence is TGCAGTGCTCACAGGACAGGGAGGGAGACCCAGTACTTC. Residues: CSAHRTGRETQYF.

CDR3 DNA sequence: TGTGCCAGCAGTACCTTAGTGGGACAGGGTGTTAATCGCCTTTATAATTCACCCCTCCACTTT. It specifies CASSTLVGQGVNRLYNSPLHF. This chain joins TRBV27 and TRBJ1-6; TRBD1 aligns across 9 bases. In germline, CDR1 is MNHEY, CDR2 SMNVEV (reference sequence). The CDR3 has 21 amino acids. With V trimmed by 5 bases and J by 4 bases, 21 bases remained unmatched.

Many counts were recorded for this clonotype. J is TRBJ1-1 and V is TRBV12-3 or TRBV12-4; unclear D gene. This CDR3 is built from 13 residues. Trimming left V 3 bases short and J 5 bases short, with 10 bases between. Here the CDR3 reads CASSFPGSTEAFF. The CDR3 region has the DNA TGTGCCAGCAGTTTTCCGGGGAGTACTGAAGCTTTCTTT.

Concerning this clonotype: This sequence may be a read error, since a much larger clone differs from it by one base. The chain carries TRBV6-1 and TRBJ1-2; unclear D gene. Germline V CDR1 and CDR2: MNHNS, SASEGT. The CDR3 is 12 amino acids. CDR3 nucleotides: TGTGCCAGCAGTGATAAGAAATATGGCTACATCTTC. This sequence encodes CASSDKKYGYIF.

In its sample, this clonotype was seen many times. The V gene is TRBV3-1, the J gene TRBJ1-6; D might be TRBD1 (5 bases). Between the trimmed V and J ends, which lost 2 bases and 10 bases, there was a span of 9 bases. The CDR3 extends over 13 amino acids. Germline V CDR1 and CDR2: LGHDT, YNNKEL (reference sequence). In DNA form, the CDR3 reads TGTGCCAGCAGCCAATCAAGGGACTCACCCCTCCACTTT. Its protein product is CASSQSRDSPLHF.